The 17 T cell receptor beta chains below come from one sample, sequenced in a study of molecular identifiers for immune sequencing clone quantification. One entry per CDR3 protein results from TCRdb running MiXCR on the PCR reads. The table has roughly 630,000 distinct CDR3 sequences, 25% seen once. The sample comprised naive CD8+ T cells from blood, with Jurkat cell RNA spiked in. Subset defined: FACS-sorted CD8+CD4-CCR7+CD45RA+ naive T cells. These receptor sequences come from a human donor in good health. Some libraries in this study had Jurkat cell RNA spiked in.

This chain joins TRBV19 and TRBJ2-3; 9 nucleotides align to TRBD2. V shed 8 bases, J shed 4 bases, and the junction held 4 bases outside the gene matches. This CDR3 spans 13 amino acids. The germline CDR1 and CDR2 sequences are LNHDA and SQIVND (reference sequence). The CDR3 DNA is TGTGCCAGTCAGGCGGGAGGGCCAGATACGCAGTATTTT. Protein sequence: CASQAGGPDTQYF.

This clonotype was counted between two and nine times. The V and J genes are TRBV14 and TRBJ1-1; D ambiguous. This CDR3 region has 14 residues. Trimming removed 1 base from V and 1 base from J, with 7 bases in between. Germline V gene sequence: CDR1 SGHDN, CDR2 FVKESK. This CDR3 reads CASSQVFTNTEAFF. The CDR3 DNA sequence: TGTGCCAGCAGCCAAGTATTCACGAACACTGAAGCTTTCTTT.

This CDR3 is CASSAALNTEAFF. The CDR3 coding sequence is TGTGCCAGCAGTGCAGCCTTGAACACTGAAGCTTTCTTT. This chain connects TRBV6-6 to TRBJ1-1; D uncertain. V lost 5 bases, J lost 0 bases, and 7 bases lay in between. Per germline, CDR1 MNHNY and CDR2 SVGAGI (reference sequence). The CDR3 runs to 13 residues.

The CDR3 spells CASSQVAGGIDTQYF. In DNA, the CDR3 is TGTGCCAGCAGCCAAGTGGCGGGGGGTATCGATACGCAGTATTTT. V and J are TRBV3-1 and TRBJ2-3; TRBD2 aligns across 8 bases. V dropped 1 base and J dropped 6; count of bases not matched to a gene: 6. The CDR3 is made up of 15 amino acids. Germline values: CDR1 LGHDT, CDR2 YNNKEL (reference sequence).

In this sample, this clonotype turned up a few times. V usage is TRBV27 and J usage is TRBJ2-7; D unresolved. Germline V CDR1 and CDR2: MNHEY, SMNVEV (reference sequence). This CDR3 contains 11 residues. The V end was cut by 4 bases, the J end by 7 bases, with 8 bases between. The CDR3, as DNA: TGTGCCAGCAGTTCCTTCGAAGAGCAGTACTTC. This encodes CASSSFEEQYF.

At least ten counts were recorded for this clonotype. J is TRBJ2-7 and V is TRBV7-9; 11 nucleotides align to TRBD2. CDR3 length: 15 amino acids. With 4 bases clipped from V and 5 bases from J, the junction kept 7 bases outside the gene matches. CDR1 SEHNR and CDR2 FQNEAQ come from the germline V gene (reference sequence). The CDR3 loop is CASSSAGTSGHEQYF. The CDR3 coding sequence is TGTGCCAGCAGCTCGGCCGGGACTAGCGGCCACGAGCAGTACTTC.

The sample holds many counts of this clonotype. V and J are TRBV3-1 and TRBJ2-3, with TRBD1 matching 9 bases. The germline gives CDR1 LGHDT, CDR2 YNNKEL (reference sequence). This CDR3 contains 14 residues. Germline trimming cut 6 bases from V and 6 bases from J; bases unmatched to any gene: 7. The CDR3 spells CASRPTGGEDTQYF. The DNA for the CDR3 is TGTGCCAGCAGACCAACAGGGGGCGAGGATACGCAGTATTTT.

A single count supports this clonotype. The V gene is TRBV4-3, the J gene TRBJ2-3, with D maybe TRBD2 (6 bases). CDR1 is LGHNA and CDR2 is YSLEER in the germline V gene. Trimming took off 11 bases at V and 3 bases at J, with 24 bases between the two ends. The CDR3 totals 16 residues. The CDR3 DNA is TGCGCCCGCCGCCCGCCCGCGTCAGGGACTACAGATACGCAGTATTTT. Amino acids: CARRPPASGTTDTQYF.

V usage is TRBV12-3 or TRBV12-4 and J usage is TRBJ2-5, with unresolved D. Trimming removed 0 bases from V and 9 bases from J, with 14 bases in between. The CDR3 spans 14 residues. The CDR3 region has the DNA TGTGCCAGCAGTTTAGCGGGTGGTTGGAGTCCCCAGTACTTC. Amino acid sequence: CASSLAGGWSPQYF.

This clonotype has a handful of counts. The chain uses TRBV27 and TRBJ2-3; D gene uncertain. V gave up 1 base and J gave up 4 bases, with 6 bases separating them. This CDR3 region has 13 residues. Germline V gene sequence: CDR1 MNHEY, CDR2 SMNVEV (reference sequence). CDR3 loop: CASSLFPPDTQYF. Written as DNA, the CDR3 is TGTGCCAGCAGTTTATTCCCCCCAGATACGCAGTATTTT.

This clonotype was recorded at least ten times. The chain has TRBV5-1 and TRBJ2-7; 12 bases map to TRBD2. The V segment lost 1 base and the J segment 5 bases; nucleotides outside the gene matches: 7. There are 16 residues in the CDR3. CDR1 and CDR2 from the germline V gene are SGHRS and YFSETQ. CDR3 bases: TGCGCCAGCAGCTTGCCCTCACGACTAGCGGGAGACGAGCAGTACTTC. This encodes CASSLPSRLAGDEQYF.

A word on this clonotype: A much larger clone sits a single nucleotide away, making a read error possible. The V call is TRBV12-3 or TRBV12-4, the J call TRBJ2-3, with 10 bases identical to TRBD1. The length of the CDR3 is 18 residues. J lost 4 bases, V lost 6 bases, and 16 bases had no gene match. The CDR3 loop is CASSPRDRGPENADTQYF. The CDR3 DNA follows: TGTGCCAGCAGCCCGAGGGACAGGGGACCAGAAAACGCAGATACGCAGTATTTT.

A few counts support this clonotype. V and J are TRBV15 and TRBJ2-1; TRBD1 aligns across 9 bases. The germline gives CDR1 LNHNV, CDR2 YYDKDF (reference sequence). The ends lost 3 bases at V and 8 bases at J; junction bases unmatched: 11. The CDR3 consists of 16 residues. In DNA form, the CDR3 reads TGTGCCACCAGCAGCTACCAAGGACAGGGGTCCCATGAGCAGTTCTTC. It translates to CATSSYQGQGSHEQFF.

In this sample, this clonotype turned up many times. CDR3 sequence: CASNNRDQETQYF. CDR3 sequence (DNA): TGTGCCAGCAACAACAGGGATCAAGAGACCCAGTACTTC. The rearrangement links TRBV7-9 to TRBJ2-5, with D perhaps matching TRBD1 (6 bases). Trimming removed 7 bases from V and 2 bases from J, with 11 bases in between. Germline-derived CDR1 and CDR2 are SEHNR and FQNEAQ (reference sequence). CDR3 length equals 13 residues.

Regarding this clonotype: This may stem from a read error, because a much larger clone lies one nucleotide away. V gene TRBV4-3 combines with J gene TRBJ2-6; unclear D gene. This CDR3 spans 17 amino acids. Trimming took off 4 bases at V and 1 base at J, with 14 bases between the two ends. Germline V gene data show CDR1 as LGHNA and CDR2 as YSLEER. CDR3: CASSRGPVLSGANVLTF. Here the CDR3 DNA reads TGCGCCAGCAGCCGAGGACCAGTGCTTTCTGGGGCCAACGTCCTGACTTTC.

This chain connects TRBV9 to TRBJ2-3; 7 nucleotides align to TRBD2. From germline, CDR1 is SGDLS and CDR2 YYNGEE. The CDR3 covers 18 residues. V lost 3 bases and J lost 2; bases outside the gene matches: 15. The CDR3 is CASSGGPWEGRLTDTQYF. The CDR3 coding sequence is TGTGCCAGCAGCGGGGGACCTTGGGAGGGCCGTCTCACAGATACGCAGTATTTT.

The rearrangement joins TRBV11-2 to TRBJ2-3, with 12 bases lining up with TRBD2. With 8 bases clipped from V and 0 bases from J, the junction kept 6 bases outside the gene matches. The germline V gene has CDR1 SGHAT and CDR2 FQNNGV. This CDR3 is 16 amino acids long. As DNA, the CDR3 is TGTGCCAGCCTTCTAGCGGGAGGGCCAAGCACAGATACGCAGTATTTT. Protein product: CASLLAGGPSTDTQYF. Complete variable domain (other parts from reference TRBV11-2 and TRBJ2-3): EAGVAQSPRYKIIEKRQSVAFWCNPISGHATLYWYQQILGQGPKLLIQFQNNGVVDDSQLPKDRFSAERLKGVDSTLKIQPAKLEDSAVYLCASLLAGGPSTDTQYFGPGTRLTVL.